These T cell receptor beta chains were read from a single sample in a study of blood T cell repertoires in COVID-19. Assay used: immunoSEQ multiplex PCR; TCRdb lists only in-frame clones, some missing. The data show about 85,000 clones, with about 80% seen just once and around 5.8% held by the top ten. The sequenced material came from peripheral blood. Receptors originate from a man aged 60-69 years with acute or convalescent COVID-19. Both conserved end residues are part of each CDR3. D genes are given only for firm matches. A clone size is listed for some rows: how often the clone was seen (once, few, many), or a class if it is expanded.

TRBV12-3/TRBV12-4	TRBJ1-5	.	.	CASSRTADQPQHF	TGTGCCAGCAGCCGGACAGCAGATCAGCCCCAGCATTTT
TRBV19	TRBJ2-5	.	.	CASSIGLALETQYF	TGTGCCAGTAGTATAGGGCTAGCGTTAGAGACCCAGTACTTC
TRBV29-1	TRBJ1-1	.	.	CSVNMGGTEAFF	TGCAGCGTAAACATGGGGGGGACTGAAGCTTTCTTT
TRBV7-3	TRBJ2-7	.	.	CASSPQGGGKNEQYF	TGTGCCAGCAGCCCGCAAGGGGGGGGCAAGAACGAGCAGTACTTC
TRBV24-1	TRBJ1-1	TRBD1	.	CATQGAMNTEAFF	TGTGCCACTCAGGGGGCTATGAACACTGAAGCTTTCTTT
TRBV11-1	TRBJ2-7	TRBD1	.	CASSLETGNYEQYF	TGTGCCAGCAGCTTAGAGACAGGGAACTACGAGCAGTACTTC
TRBV7-9	TRBJ1-1	.	.	CASSLGLTEAFF	TGTGCCAGCAGCTTAGGCCTAACTGAAGCTTTCTTT
TRBV19	TRBJ2-1	.	once	CASRPTGYNEQFF	TGTGCCAGTAGGCCCACAGGGTACAATGAGCAGTTCTTC
TRBV11-2	TRBJ1-2	.	.	CASSPYGTHSSFNYGYTF	TGTGCCAGCAGCCCATACGGGACTCACTCCTCCTTTAACTATGGCTACACCTTC
TRBV14	TRBJ2-3	.	.	CASSQEKGGPTDTQYF	TGTGCCAGCAGCCAAGAGAAGGGGGGGCCGACAGATACGCAGTATTTT
TRBV7-9	TRBJ2-1	.	.	CASSLSRTAYNEQFF	TGTGCCAGCAGCTTATCCCGGACAGCCTACAATGAGCAGTTCTTC
TRBV12-3/TRBV12-4	TRBJ2-7	.	.	CASSLQGPEQYF	TGTGCCAGCAGTTTACAGGGTCCCGAGCAGTACTTC
TRBV29-1	TRBJ1-2	.	.	CSVPSTGTYGYTF	TGCAGCGTTCCCTCGACAGGAACCTATGGCTACACCTTC
TRBV5-1	TRBJ2-3	TRBD2	.	CASSSGTSADTQYF	TGCGCCAGCAGCTCCGGGACTAGTGCAGATACGCAGTATTTT
TRBV6-5	TRBJ1-3	.	.	CAAPGGLLYGNTIYF	TGTGCCGCCCCGGGGGGGTTGCTGTATGGAAACACCATATATTTT
TRBV19	TRBJ1-2	.	few	CASSIRENYGYTF	TGTGCCAGTAGTATTCGGGAAAACTATGGCTACACCTTC
TRBV4-1	TRBJ2-5	.	.	CASSQDRGRGPQETQYF	TGCGCCAGCAGCCAAGATAGGGGCAGGGGACCCCAAGAGACCCAGTACTTC
TRBV11-1	TRBJ2-1	TRBD2	.	CASSFGGLGRDNEQFF	TGTGCCAGCAGCTTCGGGGGACTAGGGCGGGACAATGAGCAGTTCTTC
TRBV9	TRBJ1-2	.	.	CASSRQDVYGYTF	TGTGCCAGCAGTCGACAGGACGTGTATGGCTACACCTTC
TRBV5-1	TRBJ2-7	.	once	CASSLAPRGSSYEQYF	TGCGCCAGCAGCTTAGCCCCCAGGGGCAGCTCCTACGAGCAGTACTTC
TRBV9	TRBJ1-2	.	.	CASSSDSNRDGGYTF	TGTGCCAGCAGCTCAGATTCGAACAGGGACGGCGGCTACACCTTC
TRBV5-6	TRBJ2-3	.	.	CASSPSWESTDTQYF	TGTGCCAGCAGCCCTAGCTGGGAAAGCACAGATACGCAGTATTTT
TRBV6-2/TRBV6-3	TRBJ1-2	.	.	CASSYNRARGYTF	TGTGCCAGCAGTTATAACAGGGCCAGAGGCTACACCTTC
TRBV4-3	TRBJ2-1	.	.	CASSPGLGSYNEQFF	TGCGCCAGCAGCCCGGGACTGGGGTCCTACAATGAGCAGTTCTTC
TRBV3-1/TRBV3-2	TRBJ1-2	TRBD1	.	CASSQPGTGYGYTF	TGTGCCAGCAGCCAACCCGGGACAGGATATGGCTACACCTTC
TRBV6-5	TRBJ2-5	TRBD2	.	CASTPGAGGLETQYF	TGTGCCAGCACCCCGGGTGCGGGGGGCCTGGAGACCCAGTACTTC
TRBV4-3	TRBJ1-3	TRBD1	few	CASSQGGQRNSGNTIYF	TGCGCCAGCAGCCAAGGGGGACAGCGAAACTCTGGAAACACCATATATTTT
TRBV24-1	TRBJ1-5	.	.	CATSVGDSNQPQHF	TGTGCCACCAGTGTCGGGGATAGCAATCAGCCCCAGCATTTT
TRBV2	TRBJ2-1	TRBD1	.	CASSPGTGMVQFF	TGTGCCAGCAGTCCCGGGACAGGGATGGTGCAGTTCTTC
TRBV5-5	TRBJ2-7	TRBD1	.	CASSMTGYEQYF	TGTGCCAGCAGCATGACAGGGTACGAGCAGTACTTC
TRBV5-1	TRBJ1-2	.	.	CASSSIGEAEGYTF	TGCGCCAGCAGCTCAATAGGGGAGGCGGAAGGCTACACCTTC
TRBV7-2	TRBJ1-1	TRBD1	.	CASSLGDRAGTEAFF	TGTGCCAGCAGCTTAGGGGACAGGGCGGGGACTGAAGCTTTCTTT
TRBV7-8	TRBJ1-2	.	.	CASSLGTQGIYGYTF	TGTGCCAGCAGCTTAGGAACGCAGGGTATCTATGGCTACACCTTC
TRBV10-3	TRBJ2-1	TRBD2	.	CALASSGGNGEQFF	TGTGCCCTAGCGTCTAGCGGGGGGAATGGTGAGCAGTTCTTC
TRBV9	TRBJ1-1	.	once	CASSGLQGSTEAFF	TGTGCCAGCAGCGGACTACAGGGCAGCACTGAAGCTTTCTTT
TRBV7-2	TRBJ2-3	TRBD1	.	CASTETGGYSDTQYF	TGTGCCAGCACTGAGACAGGGGGGTATTCAGATACGCAGTATTTT
TRBV18	TRBJ1-1	TRBD1	.	CASSPSDRLNTEAFF	TGTGCCAGCTCACCATCGGACAGGTTGAACACTGAAGCTTTCTTT
TRBV5-6	TRBJ2-7	TRBD2	.	CASSFGTSGGEQYF	TGTGCCAGCAGCTTCGGGACTAGCGGGGGTGAGCAGTACTTC
TRBV9	TRBJ2-7	TRBD2	.	CASSVRDYSYEQYF	TGTGCCAGCAGCGTCCGGGACTACTCCTACGAGCAGTACTTC
TRBV7-8	TRBJ1-6	TRBD1	once	CASNPGQALSPLHF	TGTGCCAGCAACCCGGGACAGGCCCTTTCACCCCTCCACTTT
TRBV5-1	TRBJ1-3	.	.	CASSLAPVRLSGNTIYF	TGCGCCAGCAGCTTGGCGCCCGTCCGACTCTCTGGAAACACCATATATTTT
TRBV5-1	TRBJ2-2	.	.	CASSLAEAGELFF	TGCGCCAGCAGCTTGGCGGAGGCCGGGGAGCTGTTTTTT
TRBV5-4	TRBJ2-2	TRBD2	.	CASSSGGPWSYTGELFF	TGTGCCAGCAGCTCGGGGGGACCCTGGAGCTACACCGGGGAGCTGTTTTTT
TRBV5-1	TRBJ1-2	.	.	CASSPSAAYGYTF	TGCGCCAGCAGCCCGTCCGCGGCCTATGGCTACACCTTC
TRBV3-1/TRBV3-2	TRBJ1-6	.	.	CASSPRQKMGRSSPLHF	TGTGCCAGCAGCCCCCGACAGAAAATGGGCCGATCGTCACCCCTCCACTTT
TRBV3-1/TRBV3-2	TRBJ1-2	.	.	CASSQDTGVDGYTF	TGTGCCAGCAGCCAAGATACGGGAGTTGATGGCTACACCTTC
TRBV27	TRBJ2-5	.	.	CASSFRSTGHQETQYF	TGTGCCAGCAGTTTCCGATCGACAGGTCACCAAGAGACCCAGTACTTC
TRBV21-1	TRBJ1-4	.	.	CASSKAPDRGHSEKLFF	TGTGCCAGCAGCAAAGCACCCGACAGGGGGCATAGTGAAAAACTGTTTTTT
TRBV28	TRBJ1-3	.	.	CASSPGLSGNTIYF	TGTGCCAGCAGTCCAGGCCTCTCTGGAAACACCATATATTTT
TRBV10-3	TRBJ1-2	TRBD1	.	CAIRPGQENYGYTF	TGTGCCATCAGGCCGGGACAGGAGAACTATGGCTACACCTTC
TRBV4-2	TRBJ2-3	.	.	CASSQDSPEDTQYF	TGTGCCAGCAGCCAAGATTCCCCAGAAGATACGCAGTATTTT
TRBV27	TRBJ1-5	TRBD1	.	CASSPRTGTYNQPQHF	TGTGCCAGCAGTCCCAGGACAGGGACTTACAATCAGCCCCAGCATTTT
TRBV5-6	TRBJ1-2	TRBD1	once	CASSARDSPYYGYTF	TGTGCCAGCAGCGCCCGGGACAGCCCTTACTATGGCTACACCTTC